The 23 T cell receptor beta chains below come from one sample, sequenced in a study of blood T cell repertoires in COVID-19. TCRdb keeps only in-frame clones here, not all; method: immunoSEQ multiplex PCR. The sample shows over 75,000 clones, 60% to 85% of them seen only once. Specimen: peripheral blood. The origin of the receptors is a human donor in a cohort sampled during active COVID-19.

The sample holds one count of this clone. The gene calls are TRBV27 and TRBJ2-7; 8 nucleotides align to TRBD1. The germline V gene encodes CDR1 MNHEY and CDR2 SMNVEV (reference sequence). J was trimmed by 7 bases and V by 2 bases; bases with no gene match: 10. This CDR3 contains 15 residues. The CDR3 DNA is TGTGCCAGCAGTTTAGGCGGACAGGGAGCCTTGGAGCAGTACTTC. Protein sequence: CASSLGGQGALEQYF.

This chain joins TRBV6-5 and TRBJ2-3; the match to TRBD2 covers 7 bases. The CDR3 totals 14 residues. Germline CDR1 MNHEY, CDR2 SVGAGI. V was pared by 6 bases and J by 6 bases, with 9 bases of the junction left unmatched. CDR3 sequence: CASSRGTGGDTQYF. CDR3 in DNA: TGTGCCAGCAGCCGAGGGACCGGGGGGGATACGCAGTATTTT.

The chain recombines TRBV20-1 with TRBJ2-1; D is ambiguous. The CDR3 has 13 residues. V was trimmed by 3 bases and J by 6 bases, leaving 12 bases between them. Germline V gives CDR1 DFQATT, CDR2 SNEGSKA (reference sequence). DNA for the CDR3: TGCAGTGCTAGTAACCTACCCCCCAATGAGCAGTTCTTC. It encodes CSASNLPPNEQFF.

CDR3 nucleotide sequence: TGTGCCAGCAGCTTAGATGGCCTCCGTTCACCCCTCCACTTT. Residues: CASSLDGLRSPLHF. The chain links TRBV7-2 to TRBJ1-6; D not certain. This CDR3 is built from 14 residues. The ends were cut back, 1 base at V and 9 bases at J, with 10 bases in the middle. The germline gives CDR1 SGHTA, CDR2 FQGNSA.

The gene calls are TRBV19 and TRBJ1-5, with 10 bases matching TRBD1. The V gene's germline CDR1 is LNHDA and CDR2 SQIVND (reference sequence). The ends lost 8 bases at V and 6 bases at J; junction bases unmatched: 7. CDR3 length: 14 residues. The CDR3 reads CASWPGQGGQPQHF. The DNA of the CDR3 is TGTGCCAGTTGGCCCGGACAGGGGGGTCAGCCCCAGCATTTT. The full variable domain, rest sourced from reference TRBV19 and TRBJ1-5, is DGGITQSPKYLFRKEGQNVTLSCEQNLNHDAMYWYRQDPGQGLRLIYYSQIVNDFQKGDIAEGYSVSREKKESFPLTVTSAQKNPTAFYLCASWPGQGGQPQHFGDGTRLSIL.

The chain recombines TRBV18 with TRBJ1-1; no reliable D call. Germline V lookup: CDR1 KGHSH, CDR2 LQKENI. V lost 2 bases to trimming and J lost 4 bases, with 14 bases between them. The CDR3 length is 15 residues. CDR3 residues: CASSPSRAGLTEAFF. The CDR3 bases are TGTGCCAGCTCACCATCGAGGGCAGGACTCACTGAAGCTTTCTTT.

The chain is built from TRBV11-2 and TRBJ2-5; no clear D. Germline CDR1 and CDR2: SGHAT and FQNNGV. This CDR3 is 13 amino acids long. V was pared by 5 bases and J by 2 bases, with 9 bases between. The CDR3, as DNA: TGTGCCAGCAGCCCCAGTCCTCAAGAGACCCAGTACTTC. Protein: CASSPSPQETQYF.

V and J are TRBV5-6 and TRBJ2-2; TRBD2 is a possible D gene (5 bases). This CDR3 is 14 amino acids long. Trimming removed 0 bases at V and 6 bases at J, with 9 bases between. Germline CDR1 and CDR2: SGHDT and YYEEEE. CDR3 in amino acids: CASSLVGGPGELFF. The CDR3 DNA reads as TGTGCCAGCAGCTTGGTTGGAGGCCCCGGGGAGCTGTTTTTT.

This chain connects TRBV6-5 to TRBJ1-6; no clear D. This CDR3 contains 14 residues. Trimming removed 2 bases at V and 10 bases at J, with 12 bases between. Germline CDR1 reads MNHEY; CDR2 reads SVGAGI. The CDR3 nucleotides read TGTGCCAGCAGTTACAGGGTCCGAGGGTCACCCCTCCACTTT. Its protein is CASSYRVRGSPLHF.

The chain employs TRBV23-1 and TRBJ1-2; TRBD1 matches 8 bases. TRBV23-1 has ORF status, its function being uncertain. This CDR3 has 13 amino acids. V was clipped by 3 bases and J by 6 bases; unmatched bases: 3. The CDR3 sequence is CASSHYRGNGYTF. CDR3 sequence (DNA): TGCGCCAGCAGTCACTACAGGGGGAATGGCTACACCTTC.

CDR3 nucleotides: TGCGCCAGCAGCTTGGGCTGGGCCTACACCGGGGAGCTGTTTTTT. It is translated as CASSLGWAYTGELFF. The chain is built from TRBV5-1 and TRBJ2-2; D gene uncertain. Trimming stripped 0 bases from V and 3 bases from J, with 9 bases between. Looked up from germline, CDR1 is SGHRS and CDR2 is YFSETQ. The CDR3 sequence is 15 residues long.

The chain joins TRBV7-8 to TRBJ2-1, with TRBD2 identical over 9 bases. J gave up 6 bases and V 0 bases, and 9 bases lay outside the gene matches. The CDR3 sequence is 17 residues long. Germline values: CDR1 SGHVS, CDR2 FQNEAQ. In DNA, the CDR3 is TGTGCCAGCAGCTTAGCGAACGCGGGGGGGCAGATCAATGAGCAGTTCTTC. This translates into CASSLANAGGQINEQFF. The variable domain in full, completed from reference TRBV7-8 and TRBJ2-1, reads GAGVSQSPRYKVAKRGQDVALRCDPISGHVSLFWYQQALGQGPEFLTYFQNEAQLDKSGLPSDRFFAERPEGSVSTLKIQRTQQEDSAVYLCASSLANAGGQINEQFFGPGTRLTVL.

The chain couples TRBV6-4 to TRBJ2-1; 9 nucleotides agree with TRBD2. This CDR3 contains 15 residues. In germline, CDR1 is MRHNA, CDR2 SNTAGT. V lost 6 bases and J lost 0; bases outside the gene matches: 3. CDR3 residues: CASRLAGNSYNEQFF. The CDR3, as DNA: TGTGCCAGCAGGCTAGCGGGGAACTCCTACAATGAGCAGTTCTTC.

This rearrangement joins TRBV30 to TRBJ2-2, with 7 bases identical to TRBD1. Trimming cost V 2 bases and J 8 bases; bases outside gene matches: 11. This CDR3 has 15 amino acids. Germline CDR1 reads GTSNPN; CDR2 reads SVGIG (reference sequence). CDR3 region: CAWSITDREVGELFF. The CDR3 bases are TGTGCCTGGAGTATAACCGACAGGGAAGTGGGGGAGCTGTTTTTT.

V and J are TRBV10-3 and TRBJ2-1; 8 positions match TRBD2. The ends lost 3 bases at V and 7 bases at J; junction bases unmatched: 8. This CDR3 is 15 amino acids long. Germline loops: CDR1 ENHRY, CDR2 SYGVKD. In DNA form, the CDR3 reads TGTGCCATCAGTGATGGTAGCGGGACCATGAATGAGCAGTTCTTC. Translated, it gives CAISDGSGTMNEQFF.

The rearrangement joins TRBV9 to TRBJ2-1; D not resolved. The CDR3 is made up of 16 amino acids. Germline loops: CDR1 SGDLS, CDR2 YYNGEE. The ends were cut back, 0 bases at V and 3 bases at J, with 13 bases in the middle. CDR3 nucleotide sequence: TGTGCCAGCAGCGTAGGACCAAGCGTTTACTACAATGAGCAGTTCTTC. The encoded protein is CASSVGPSVYYNEQFF.

Here the CDR3 DNA reads TGTGCCAGCAGTGAATCGGCTAGCGGGGGAGATACGCAGTATTTT. It translates to CASSESASGGDTQYF. The genes are TRBV6-4 and TRBJ2-3; TRBD2 matches at 10 bases. This CDR3 contains 15 residues. CDR1 is MRHNA and CDR2 is SNTAGT in the germline V gene. Trimming took 3 bases from V and 5 from J; bases not matched to a gene: 5.

The chain has TRBV5-5 and TRBJ2-7; perhaps TRBD2 as D (5 bases). The CDR3 spans 15 residues. Germline V gives CDR1 SGHKS, CDR2 YYEKEE (reference sequence). Trimming removed 4 bases at V and 2 bases at J, with 16 bases between. The CDR3 is CASSLAIPAAYEQYF. The DNA for the CDR3 is TGTGCCAGCAGCCTAGCCATCCCGGCCGCCTACGAGCAGTACTTC.

In its sample, this clone was seen a few times. J is TRBJ2-1 and V is TRBV24-1; TRBD2 matches 10 bases. Germline assignment: CDR1 KGHDR and CDR2 SFDVKD. This CDR3 has 15 residues. Unmatched junction bases numbered 8, after V lost 5 bases and J lost 8 bases. CDR3 protein: CATSGTGTSVYEQFF. The CDR3 region has the DNA TGTGCCACCAGTGGAACCGGGACTAGCGTCTATGAGCAGTTCTTC.

The chain carries TRBV21-1 and TRBJ2-1; the DNA was not compared with TRBD2, the D call given in the table. TRBV21-1 is a pseudogene. The CDR3 extends over 17 amino acids. The CDR3 spells CASSKAHGVKGDNEQFF. CDR3 DNA: TGTGCCAGCAGCAAAGCGCATGGGGTCAAGGGAGACAATGAGCAGTTCTTC.

CDR3 amino acids: CASSGGGSSSPLHF. Written as DNA, the CDR3 is TGTGCCAGCAGCGGGGGGGGCTCAAGTTCACCCCTCCACTTT. The genes are TRBV25-1 and TRBJ1-6; D is possibly TRBD1 (6 bases). The germline V gene has CDR1 MGHDK and CDR2 SYGVNS. Trimming removed 6 bases from V and 9 bases from J, with 15 bases in between. The CDR3 runs to 14 residues.

The chain uses TRBV27 and TRBJ1-2, with no clear D. Germline loops: CDR1 MNHEY, CDR2 SMNVEV (reference sequence). This CDR3 is built from 14 residues. Trimming took 5 bases from V and 4 from J, leaving 14 bases between them. The CDR3 nucleotides read TGTGCCAGCAGTACCGGAGGGCCCCGCTATGGCTACACCTTC. Residues: CASSTGGPRYGYTF.

The J gene is TRBJ2-1, the V gene TRBV7-2; TRBD2 matches 8 bases. With 0 bases clipped from V and 9 bases from J, the junction kept 4 bases outside the gene matches. This CDR3 has 14 residues. Germline assignment: CDR1 SGHTA and CDR2 FQGNSA. CDR3 sequence: CASSLAPLAGEQFF. CDR3 nucleotides: TGTGCCAGCAGCTTAGCCCCCCTAGCGGGTGAGCAGTTCTTC.